A selection of T cell receptor beta chains follows, all from one sample in a study of cytomegalovirus exposure and HLA in healthy donors. Here immunoSEQ multiplex PCR was the method, and the copy in TCRdb shows in-frame clones only, minus some. This table has approximately 100,000 clones, around 73% appearing once. Input material: PBMCs. The source of these receptors is a woman aged 40 to 50 in good health and CMV-seropositive. The CDR3 runs from the conserved cysteine through the conserved F or W. D genes are given only for firm matches. Only part of the rows carry a size: once, few, many, or a class if the clone is expanded.

>-|TRBJ2-7|TRBV29-1|TRBD1
TGCAGCGTGGCCGGGACAGCCGCCTACGAGCAGTACTTC
CSVAGTAAYEQYF
>few|TRBJ2-7|TRBV6-6|TRBD2
TGTGCCAGCCGGCGCCGCGCGGGAGGGTCCTACGAGCAGTACTTC
CASRRRAGGSYEQYF
>-|TRBJ1-1|TRBV19|-
TGTGCCAGTAGGATACAAAGGGAGGGCACTGAAGCTTTCTTT
CASRIQREGTEAFF
>-|TRBJ1-1|TRBV5-1|-
TGCGCCAGCAAGGGACATATCATGAACACTGAAGCTTTCTTT
CASKGHIMNTEAFF
>-|TRBJ1-2|TRBV7-8|TRBD1
TGTGCCAGCAGCACCGGTACAGGGGGAAGAAGTGGCTACACCTTC
CASSTGTGGRSGYTF
>-|TRBJ2-6|TRBV29-1|TRBD1
TGCAGCGTTGTTTCCGGACAGGTCCGCTCTGGGGCCAACGTCCTGACTTTC
CSVVSGQVRSGANVLTF
>-|TRBJ2-7|TRBV6-6|TRBD1
TGTGCCAGCAGGCTCGGGACAGGCGCATCCTACGAGCAGTACTTC
CASRLGTGASYEQYF
>-|TRBJ1-1|TRBV30|TRBD1
TGTGCCTGGGAGACAGGGGCTGGGGTCACTGAAGCTTTCTTT
CAWETGAGVTEAFF
>-|TRBJ2-1|TRBV12-5|-
TGTGCTAGTGGTTTGGGACAACCCTCCTACAATGAGCAGTTCTTC
CASGLGQPSYNEQFF
>-|TRBJ2-1|TRBV6-5|TRBD2
TGTGCCAGCAGTTCCCCGCCTAGCGGGACTTACAATGAGCAGTTCTTC
CASSSPPSGTYNEQFF
>-|TRBJ2-7|TRBV2|-
TGTGCCAGCAGGAGGGACTCCTACGAGCAGTACTTC
CASRRDSYEQYF
>-|TRBJ2-3|TRBV5-1|-
TGCGCCAGCAGCTTGGGAGACAAAAACCCAATGGATACGCAGTATTTT
CASSLGDKNPMDTQYF
>-|TRBJ1-4|TRBV15|TRBD1
TGTGCCACCAGCAGATTGGACAGGGCTAATGAAAAACTGTTTTTT
CATSRLDRANEKLFF
>-|TRBJ2-7|TRBV4-1|TRBD1
TGCGCCAGCAGCCCACAAGGACAGGGTCCCTACGAGCAGTACTTC
CASSPQGQGPYEQYF
>-|TRBJ1-4|TRBV18|-
TGTGCCAGCTCACCATTACAGGATACTAATGAAAAACTGTTTTTT
CASSPLQDTNEKLFF
>-|TRBJ2-7|TRBV9|-
TGTGCCAGCAGCGTAGAGGAGGGTTACGAGCAGTACTTC
CASSVEEGYEQYF
>-|TRBJ2-7|TRBV5-1|TRBD2
TGCGCCAGCAGGCGGTCCACGTCTAGCGGCCTATACGAGCAGTACTTC
CASRRSTSSGLYEQYF
>-|TRBJ1-4|TRBV2|-
TGTGCCAGCAGTGTTAGGGGCGAAAAACTGTTTTTT
CASSVRGEKLFF
>-|TRBJ1-2|TRBV25-1|TRBD1
TGTGCCAGCCACGGGACAGTTTCCAATGGCTACACCTTC
CASHGTVSNGYTF
>-|TRBJ2-7|TRBV4-1|TRBD1
TGCGCCAGCAGCCAAGAGGAGGGACAGGGAATATACGAGCAGTACTTC
CASSQEEGQGIYEQYF
>once|TRBJ2-7|TRBV5-1|-
TGCGCCAGCAGCTTAATCGACAGTTGGGCCTACGAGCAGTACTTC
CASSLIDSWAYEQYF
>few|TRBJ2-2|TRBV12-5|-
TGTGCTAGTGGTTTGCTACAGGGACCCACCGGGGAGCTGTTTTTT
CASGLLQGPTGELFF
>-|TRBJ2-1|TRBV7-6|TRBD2
TGTGCCAGCAGTTCGGCCGGGACTAGCGGGGGCATAGGCTCCTACAATGAGCAGTTCTTC
CASSSAGTSGGIGSYNEQFF
>-|TRBJ2-3|TRBV7-6|TRBD1
TGTGCCAGCAGCTCCGGACAGGGGGTTGTAGATACGCAGTATTTT
CASSSGQGVVDTQYF
>-|TRBJ2-1|TRBV19|TRBD1
TGTGCCAGTAGGCCGGGACAGGGGTACAATGAGCAGTTCTTC
CASRPGQGYNEQFF
>-|TRBJ2-1|TRBV28|-
TGTGCCAGCAGTTTTTTGGGCCAACTGGCCCATGAGCAGTTCTTC
CASSFLGQLAHEQFF
>once|TRBJ2-7|TRBV5-1|-
TGCGCCAGCAGCTTGGTGGTAGCGGACTACGAGCAGTACTTC
CASSLVVADYEQYF
>-|TRBJ1-1|TRBV6-1|-
TGTGCCAGCAATTCTGGGGGCAGAAACACTGAAGCTTTCTTT
CASNSGGRNTEAFF
>few|TRBJ1-2|TRBV7-2|-
TGTGCCAGCAGCTTACAGGGCTCGGAGGGTGGGGGCTACACCTTC
CASSLQGSEGGGYTF
>-|TRBJ2-3|TRBV5-4|TRBD2
TGTGCCAGCAGCTTAGGCGGGAGGGCCGCCGACACAGATACGCAGTATTTT
CASSLGGRAADTDTQYF
>-|TRBJ1-2|TRBV4-1|-
TGCGCCAGCAGCCTAAGACAGACTTTAAACTATGGCTACACCTTC
CASSLRQTLNYGYTF
>-|TRBJ2-3|TRBV7-8|-
TGTGCCAGCAGCCCTAGCGAGACCACAGATACGCAGTATTTT
CASSPSETTDTQYF
>-|TRBJ2-5|TRBV29-1|-
TGCAGCGTTTGCCTAGGGGAAGAGACCCAGTACTTC
CSVCLGEETQYF
>few|TRBJ1-4|TRBV5-1|-
TGCGCCAGCAGCTTGGGGGGGGGACGTGAAAAACTGTTTTTT
CASSLGGGREKLFF
>-|TRBJ1-1|TRBV10-2|-
TGCGCCAGCACTTCAGGGGCTTTGGGAAACACTGAAGCTTTCTTT
CASTSGALGNTEAFF
>-|TRBJ2-2|TRBV27|-
TGTGCCAGCAGTACCGGGACTCGGTTATTTAGCGGGGAGCTGTTTTTT
CASSTGTRLFSGELFF
>-|TRBJ2-7|TRBV2|TRBD2
TGTGCCAGCAGGGTGAGTGGGACTAGCAGCGGCGAGCAGTACTTC
CASRVSGTSSGEQYF
>-|TRBJ2-6|TRBV6-1|-
TGTGCCAGCAGTGCTATTAGTGGTTCAGGGGCCAACGTCCTGACTTTC
CASSAISGSGANVLTF
>-|TRBJ2-2|TRBV6-5|-
TGTGCCAGCAGTTACGGGGGGGGCGAGGCCCGGGAGCTGTTTTTT
CASSYGGGEARELFF
>-|TRBJ2-3|TRBV7-9|TRBD1
TGTGCCAGCAGCCAGACGGACAGGGGGACGACAGATACGCAGTATTTT
CASSQTDRGTTDTQYF
>-|TRBJ2-2|TRBV9|-
TGTGCCAGCAGCCTTTGGGAGTCCGCGAACACCGGGGAGCTGTTTTTT
CASSLWESANTGELFF
>-|TRBJ1-6|TRBV15|TRBD1
TGTGCCACCAGCAGAGCAACAGGGGTGGATAATTCACCCCTCCACTTT
CATSRATGVDNSPLHF